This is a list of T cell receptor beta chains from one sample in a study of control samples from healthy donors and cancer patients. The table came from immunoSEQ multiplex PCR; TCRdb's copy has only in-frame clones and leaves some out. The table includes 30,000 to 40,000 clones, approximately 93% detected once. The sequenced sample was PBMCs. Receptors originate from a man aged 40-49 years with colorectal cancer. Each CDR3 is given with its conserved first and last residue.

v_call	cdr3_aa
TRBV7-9	CASSLAGMKKLFF
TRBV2	CASSEGGANIPYNSPLHF
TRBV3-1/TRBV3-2	CASSPTSSGNTIYF
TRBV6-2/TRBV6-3	CASSYGLVSLSETQYF
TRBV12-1	CASSSHRYRDGQPQHF
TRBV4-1	CASSQGFGNTIYF
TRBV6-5	CASRRDRGQGSPLHF
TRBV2	CASSERPNSNQPQHF
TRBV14	CASSQDRGGNTDTQYF
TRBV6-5	CASSWTGANYGYTF
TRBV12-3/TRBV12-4	CASSPMNTEAFF
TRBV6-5	CASSYSGRGEEKLFF
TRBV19	CASSSPGQGDPNEKLFF
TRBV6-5	CASRDDRAQETQYF
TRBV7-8	CASSFRTGIVGGTEAFF
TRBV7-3	CASSSRALNTGELFF
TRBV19	CASMGEVGETQYF
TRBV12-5	CASGLVPSGGRYEQYF
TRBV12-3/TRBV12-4	CASSWTGEYTQYF
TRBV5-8	CASSSGQGPYGYTF
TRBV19	CASSIFAEAFF
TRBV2	CASSVTGGQNQPQHF
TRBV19	CASTTDRGHEQYF
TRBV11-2	CASSFTGTGAEKLFF
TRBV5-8	CASSLAGGSAVNEQFF
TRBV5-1	CASSYESTGPYEQYF
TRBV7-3	CASSMWTGGATEAFF
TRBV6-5	CASSSPRGGVSYEQYF
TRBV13	CASSLAGEWNQPQHF
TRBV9	CASSGYHLQGALNGYTF
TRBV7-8	CASSSSAMTEAFF
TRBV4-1	CASSQGEMRNTEAFF
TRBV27	CASSYRGGTNTEAFF